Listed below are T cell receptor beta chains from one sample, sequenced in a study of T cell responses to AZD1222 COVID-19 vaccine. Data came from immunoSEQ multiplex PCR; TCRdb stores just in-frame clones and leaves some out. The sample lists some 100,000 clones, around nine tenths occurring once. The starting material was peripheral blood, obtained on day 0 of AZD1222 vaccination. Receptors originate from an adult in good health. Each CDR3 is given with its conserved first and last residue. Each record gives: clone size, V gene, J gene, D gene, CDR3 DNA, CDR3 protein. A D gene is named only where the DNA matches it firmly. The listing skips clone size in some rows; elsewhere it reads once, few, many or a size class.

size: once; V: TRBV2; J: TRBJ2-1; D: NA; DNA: TGTGCCAGCAGTGAGCGATATCCGGCACCCCAGTTCTTC; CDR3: CASSERYPAPQFF
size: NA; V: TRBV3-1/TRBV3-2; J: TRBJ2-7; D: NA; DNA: TGTGCCAGCAGCCTCGGCCCCGTGCTAACCTACGAGCAGTACTTC; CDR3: CASSLGPVLTYEQYF
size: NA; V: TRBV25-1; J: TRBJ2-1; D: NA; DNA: TGTGCCAGCAGTGAACCACCCGGCAGGCCTGGAAATGAGCAGTTCTTC; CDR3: CASSEPPGRPGNEQFF
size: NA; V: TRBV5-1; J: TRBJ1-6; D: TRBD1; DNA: TGCGCCAGCAGCCTAGGGGGCAGTTCACCCCTCCACTTT; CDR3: CASSLGGSSPLHF
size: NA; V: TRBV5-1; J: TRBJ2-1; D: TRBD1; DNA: TGCGCCAGCAGCTTGTTTGTGACAGGGGTAAACAATGAGCAGTTCTTC; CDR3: CASSLFVTGVNNEQFF
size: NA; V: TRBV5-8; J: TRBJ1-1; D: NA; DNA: TGTGCCAGCGCAAAGAACACTGAAGCTTTCTTT; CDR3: CASAKNTEAFF
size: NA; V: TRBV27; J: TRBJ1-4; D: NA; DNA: TGTGCCAGCCGTCCGGGCCGGGCCGCAACTAATGAAAAACTGTTTTTT; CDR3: CASRPGRAATNEKLFF
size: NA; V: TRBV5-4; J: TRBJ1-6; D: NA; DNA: TGTGCCAGCAGCTTGGAGACCGCCGGGTATAATTCACCCCTCCACTTT; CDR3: CASSLETAGYNSPLHF
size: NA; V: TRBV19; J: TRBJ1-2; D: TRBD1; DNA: TGTGCCAGTAGGGGGGACAGGGATGGAGGCTACACCTTC; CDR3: CASRGDRDGGYTF
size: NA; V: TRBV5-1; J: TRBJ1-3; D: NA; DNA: TGCGCCAGCAGCTTGGAACTAAGCTCTGGAAACACCATATATTTT; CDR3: CASSLELSSGNTIYF